This TCR beta chain originates from a study of vaccination effects on CD4 cells after COVID-19. Study information: Two-dose vaccination with either BNT162b2 or mRNA-1273 was given to the participants.

As for this clone: Its specificity is not known.

TCRdb keeps only in-frame clones here, not all; method: immunoSEQ multiplex PCR. The table lists around 79,000 clones, around 79% of them singletons. Antigen-specific CD4+ T cells expanded by the ViraFEST assay with viral peptide pools were then sequenced. Investigators separated out CD4+ T cells once less than 11 days of culture had passed. Among the vaccine recipients, none had a prior SARS-CoV-2 infection, and nucleocapsid antibodies were negative. Fresh IL-2-containing medium replaced half the medium on days 3 and 7. The J segment lost 4 bases and the V segment lost 7 bases, leaving 10 bases of the junction unmatched. CDR1 and CDR2 (germline): KGHDR, SFDVKD. The CDR3 covers 16 residues.

This sample comprised CD4+ T cells from PBMCs cultured with SARS-CoV-2 spike peptides, obtained before COVID-19 vaccination. V gene TRBV24-1 combines with J gene TRBJ2-5, with TRBD2 matching 11 bases. This TCR was recovered from a human donor who received a COVID-19 vaccine. CDR3 DNA sequence: TGTGCCACCAGCCACAAAAGCCTAGCGGGGGGAGAGACCCAGTACTTC. It codes for CATSHKSLAGGETQYF.